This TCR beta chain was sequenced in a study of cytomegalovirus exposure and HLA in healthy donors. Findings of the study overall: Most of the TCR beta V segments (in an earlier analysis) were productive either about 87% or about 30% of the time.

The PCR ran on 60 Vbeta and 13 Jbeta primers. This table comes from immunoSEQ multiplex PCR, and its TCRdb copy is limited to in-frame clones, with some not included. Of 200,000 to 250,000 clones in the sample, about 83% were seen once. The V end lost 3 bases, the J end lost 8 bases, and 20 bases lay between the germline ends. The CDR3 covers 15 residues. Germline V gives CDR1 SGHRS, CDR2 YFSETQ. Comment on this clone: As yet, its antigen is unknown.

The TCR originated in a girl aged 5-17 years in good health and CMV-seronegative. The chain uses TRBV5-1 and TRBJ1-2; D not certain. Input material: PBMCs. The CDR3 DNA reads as TGCGCCAGCAGCTCGCAATCAACAGAAGGAACAGGCTACACCTTC. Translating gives CASSSQSTEGTGYTF.